A selection of T cell receptor beta chains follows, all from one sample in a study of blood T cells in healthy people across ages. TCRdb re-called the 5' RACE reads through MiXCR, storing one row per CDR3 protein. The sample records about 1.5 million distinct CDR3 sequences, roughly two fifths being singletons. Sequences were obtained from blood. Receptors were obtained from a young woman in good health. The CDR3 runs from the conserved cysteine through the conserved F or W. Fields, in order: J gene, D gene, clone size, V gene, CDR3 protein, CDR3 DNA. The D gene is left open where the match is weak. Not every row has a clone size; where given, it reads once, few, many or a size class.

>TRBJ1-1|TRBD1|few|TRBV20-1
CSASDRGWTEAFF
TGCAGTGCTAGTGACAGGGGATGGACTGAAGCTTTCTTT
>TRBJ1-2|NA|NA|TRBV28
CASSDSTFYGYTF
TGTGCCAGCAGTGACAGTACTTTCTATGGCTACACCTTC
>TRBJ1-5|NA|NA|TRBV2
CASSVTQGINQPQHF
TGTGCCAGCAGTGTTACCCAGGGAATCAATCAGCCCCAGCATTTT
>TRBJ1-5|TRBD1|few|TRBV20-1
CSATLKTGANQPQHF
TGCAGTGCTACCTTAAAAACAGGGGCGAATCAGCCCCAGCATTTT
>TRBJ1-1|TRBD1|NA|TRBV10-1
CASSDQGGTEPFF
TGCGCCAGCAGTGATCAAGGGGGCACTGAACCTTTCTTT
>TRBJ2-3|NA|NA|TRBV4-3
CASSQSVTITDTQYF
TGCGCCAGCAGCCAATCCGTCACTATCACAGATACGCAGTATTTT
>TRBJ1-4|TRBD1|NA|TRBV29-1
CSVGQGSGEKLFF
TGCAGCGTTGGACAGGGATCGGGTGAAAAACTGTTTTTT
>TRBJ2-7|TRBD1|NA|TRBV28
CASSSGTGGTWEQYF
TGTGCCAGCAGTTCGGGGACAGGGGGCACGTGGGAGCAGTACTTC
>TRBJ1-1|NA|NA|TRBV28
CASHRDLMAEAFF
TGTGCCAGCCACAGGGACCTGATGGCTGAAGCTTTCTTT
>TRBJ2-1|TRBD2|NA|TRBV12-3/TRBV12-4
CASSPPRNSGNREQFF
TGTGCCAGCAGTCCCCCGAGGAATAGCGGGAATCGTGAGCAGTTCTTC
>TRBJ2-1|TRBD2|few|TRBV12-3/TRBV12-4
CASSLRLAGGPGNNEQFF
TGTGCCAGCAGTTTAAGGCTAGCGGGGGGGCCAGGGAACAATGAGCAGTTCTTC
>TRBJ1-1|TRBD1|NA|TRBV27
CASSYPTGKAFF
TGTGCCAGCAGTTATCCGACAGGGAAAGCTTTCTTT
>TRBJ2-3|TRBD2|NA|TRBV3-1
CASSQGLAGVQDTQYF
TGTGCCAGCAGCCAAGGACTAGCGGGAGTTCAAGATACGCAGTATTTT
>TRBJ2-7|NA|few|TRBV10-3
CASSAGTYEQYF
TGTGCCAGCAGTGCCGGTACCTACGAGCAGTACTTC
>TRBJ2-1|NA|many|TRBV29-1
CSVRNQGSHEQFF
TGCAGCGTGCGAAATCAGGGAAGTCATGAGCAGTTCTTC
>TRBJ2-7|NA|NA|TRBV7-2
CASSLGGGPNSYEQYF
TGTGCCAGCAGCTTAGGAGGGGGGCCAAACTCCTACGAGCAGTACTTC
>TRBJ2-1|TRBD2|many|TRBV20-1
CSASRNSGRASGQFF
TGCAGTGCTAGCCGCAATAGCGGGAGGGCCTCCGGGCAGTTCTTC
>TRBJ1-5|NA|NA|TRBV12-3/TRBV12-4
CASSLMGPYQPQHF
TGTGCCAGCAGTTTAATGGGCCCGTATCAGCCCCAGCATTTT
>TRBJ2-5|TRBD2|NA|TRBV9
CASSVGERGQETQYF
TGTGCCAGCAGCGTAGGGGAGCGGGGGCAAGAGACCCAGTACTTC
>TRBJ1-5|NA|once|TRBV7-2
CASSLAWGQDQPQHF
TGTGCCAGCAGCTTAGCTTGGGGACAAGATCAGCCCCAGCATTTT
>TRBJ1-2|NA|NA|TRBV16
CASSQPISGYTF
TGTGCCAGCAGCCAACCCATAAGTGGCTACACCTTC
>TRBJ1-4|TRBD1|few|TRBV20-1
CSAIRQGAGEKLFF
TGCAGTGCTATAAGACAGGGGGCGGGTGAAAAACTGTTTTTT
>TRBJ2-1|TRBD2|NA|TRBV12-5
CASGLVLASGVYNEQFF
TGTGCTAGTGGTTTGGTACTGGCTAGCGGGGTTTACAATGAGCAGTTCTTC
>TRBJ2-4|NA|NA|TRBV11-2
CASSLDWGSGTKNIQYF
TGTGCCAGCAGCTTAGATTGGGGTAGCGGAACCAAAAACATTCAGTACTTC
>TRBJ2-5|NA|NA|TRBV29-1
CSVEGRGRETQYF
TGCAGCGTTGAAGGCCGGGGGCGTGAGACCCAGTACTTC
>TRBJ2-5|NA|NA|TRBV7-9
CASSHLKGVETQYF
TGTGCCAGCAGCCATCTTAAGGGGGTTGAGACCCAGTACTTC
>TRBJ1-2|NA|few|TRBV7-9
CASTGQPEDYGYTF
TGTGCCAGCACCGGACAGCCCGAGGACTATGGCTACACCTTC
>TRBJ1-1|NA|NA|TRBV6-2/TRBV6-3
CAIKSTQNTEAFF
TGTGCCATTAAATCTACACAGAACACTGAAGCTTTCTTT
>TRBJ2-5|NA|NA|TRBV7-2
CASSVYRAETQYF
TGTGCCAGCAGTGTTTACAGGGCCGAGACCCAGTACTTC
>TRBJ2-3|NA|NA|TRBV12-3/TRBV12-4
CASSLNGGPTDTQYF
TGTGCCAGCAGCCTCAACGGGGGCCCCACAGATACGCAGTATTTT
>TRBJ2-7|NA|NA|TRBV12-3/TRBV12-4
CASSFGEGPYYEQYF
TGTGCCAGCAGTTTTGGTGAGGGCCCCTACTACGAGCAGTACTTC
>TRBJ1-6|NA|NA|TRBV20-1
CSAVGVSYNSPLHF
TGCAGTGCTGTAGGGGTCTCCTATAATTCACCCCTCCACTTT
>TRBJ1-5|NA|few|TRBV5-6
CASSFWGASNQPQHF
TGTGCCAGCAGCTTCTGGGGGGCTAGCAATCAGCCCCAGCATTTT
>TRBJ2-4|NA|NA|TRBV12-3/TRBV12-4
CASSLGTLEGNIQYF
TGTGCCAGCAGTTTAGGGACCCTAGAAGGAAACATTCAGTACTTC
>TRBJ1-5|NA|NA|TRBV6-2/TRBV6-3
CASSYSLGVPNQPQHF
TGTGCCAGCAGTTACTCACTGGGGGTCCCTAATCAGCCCCAGCATTTT
>TRBJ1-1|NA|NA|TRBV10-3
CAISGLRSGTEAFF
TGTGCCATCAGTGGTCTGAGGTCGGGCACTGAAGCTTTCTTT
>TRBJ1-6|TRBD1|NA|TRBV7-9
CASSPGQGANSPLHF
TGTGCCAGCAGCCCGGGACAGGGGGCGAATTCACCCCTCCACTTT
>TRBJ1-3|NA|few|TRBV29-1
CSVAQGNSGNTIYF
TGCAGCGTTGCTCAGGGGAACTCTGGAAACACCATATATTTT
>TRBJ2-3|NA|NA|TRBV20-1
CSALGVEVGTQYF
TGCAGTGCGCTTGGGGTCGAGGTCGGTACGCAGTATTTT
>TRBJ2-5|NA|once|TRBV20-1
CSARGFWVQETQYF
TGCAGTGCTAGGGGGTTCTGGGTACAAGAGACCCAGTACTTC
>TRBJ2-3|NA|few|TRBV6-5
CASRGTGSSTDTQYF
TGTGCCAGCAGGGGGACGGGATCTAGCACAGATACGCAGTATTTT
>TRBJ1-1|NA|NA|TRBV6-5
CASSYSGGKMNTEAFF
TGTGCCAGCAGTTACTCGGGGGGGAAAATGAACACTGAAGCTTTCTTT
>TRBJ1-2|NA|NA|TRBV4-1
CASSQDRQHGYGYTF
TGCGCCAGCAGCCAAGATCGACAGCACGGCTATGGCTACACCTTC
>TRBJ2-1|TRBD1|few|TRBV20-1
CSARDRTGYPYNEQFF
TGCAGTGCTAGAGACCGGACAGGGTACCCCTACAATGAGCAGTTCTTC
>TRBJ1-2|TRBD1|few|TRBV5-1
CASSLEAGGLAVYGYTF
TGCGCCAGCAGCTTGGAGGCAGGGGGCCTGGCGGTCTATGGCTACACCTTC
>TRBJ2-7|TRBD2|NA|TRBV7-9
CASSSTGSPGLAYEQYF
TGTGCCAGCAGCTCGACAGGGTCCCCGGGACTAGCTTACGAGCAGTACTTC